This entry concerns a single T cell receptor beta chain. The entry originates in a study of blood T cell repertoires in COVID-19. Original processing notes: Counts of nucleated cells, estimated from reference gene primer amplification, were obtained. Produced via immunoSEQ multiplex PCR; TCRdb's table is partial and in-frame only. That table supplies the V and J calls and clone size; D and trimming were determined from the DNA. The table lists a few hundred thousand clones, around nine tenths of them singletons, with under 3% in the top ten. Germline CDR1 SQVTM, CDR2 ANQGSEA. CDR3 size: 11 residues. The V end lost 5 bases, the J end lost 4 bases, and 8 bases lay between the germline ends.

This sequence was found in a human donor in a cohort sampled during active COVID-19. The chain employs TRBV29-1 and TRBJ1-2, with D hard to call. The sequencing sample was made of peripheral blood. CDR3 coding DNA: TGCAGCGTTATGGCCTCCTATGGCTACACCTTC. It codes for CSVMASYGYTF.